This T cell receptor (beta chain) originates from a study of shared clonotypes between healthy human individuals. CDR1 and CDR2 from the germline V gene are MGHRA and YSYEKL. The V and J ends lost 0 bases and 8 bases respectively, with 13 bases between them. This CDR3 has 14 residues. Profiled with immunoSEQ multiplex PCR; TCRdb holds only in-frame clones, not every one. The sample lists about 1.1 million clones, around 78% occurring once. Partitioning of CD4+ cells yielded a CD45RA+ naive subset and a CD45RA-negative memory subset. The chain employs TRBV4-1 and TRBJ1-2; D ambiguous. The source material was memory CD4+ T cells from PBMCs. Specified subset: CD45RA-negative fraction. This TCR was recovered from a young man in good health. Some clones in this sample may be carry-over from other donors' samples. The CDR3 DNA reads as TGCGCCAGCAGCCAAGATGATAGGGCGTACGGCTACACCTTC. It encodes CASSQDDRAYGYTF.